The 21 T cell receptor beta chains listed next were all sequenced from one sample in a study of blood T cell repertoires in COVID-19 (TCRdb year 2020). The method was the immunoSEQ multiplex PCR assay. In TCRdb, the immuneACCESS table is reduced to in-frame sequences with V and J assigned. These tables do not hold every clone; where another copy was compared, an unresolved V gene accounts for under half, and the others remain unexplained. Present in this sample are 85,000 or so clones, about 76% of which were seen just once. The top ten clones comprise 44% of the sample. Source material: peripheral blood. The receptors derive from an elderly man with acute or convalescent COVID-19.

This chain uses TRBV11-3 with TRBJ2-5, with 10 bases matching TRBD2. The CDR3 is made up of 16 amino acids. Trimming cost V 4 bases and J 3 bases; bases outside gene matches: 8. Germline lookup yields CDR1 SGHNT and CDR2 YENEEA. CDR3 loop: CASSSTGTSVKETQYF. CDR3 nucleotides: TGTGCCAGCAGCTCAACCGGGACTAGCGTAAAAGAGACCCAGTACTTC.

The chain couples TRBV9 to TRBJ2-4; D is ambiguous. Germline values: CDR1 SGDLS, CDR2 YYNGEE. V shed 0 bases and J shed 7 bases, with 14 bases lying between them. The CDR3 runs to 15 residues. CDR3 coding DNA: TGTGCCAGCAGCGTAGGACCCGAGACTGTGAACATTCAGTACTTC. It encodes CASSVGPETVNIQYF.

This clone turned up a few times. This chain joins TRBV30 and TRBJ1-1; D is undetermined. Germline-derived CDR1 and CDR2 are GTSNPN and SVGIG (reference sequence). Trimming cost V 1 base and J 1 base, with 10 bases left between them. The CDR3 spans 14 residues. The CDR3 DNA follows: TGTGCCTGGAGTGCAAGCGGACGGAACACTGAAGCTTTCTTT. Protein sequence: CAWSASGRNTEAFF.

The rearrangement links TRBV6-5 to TRBJ1-6; D is perhaps TRBD1 (6 bases). Germline V CDR1 and CDR2: MNHEY, SVGAGI. The CDR3 has 14 amino acids. With 6 bases removed from V and 11 bases from J, the gap between germline ends came to 17 bases. The CDR3 loop reads CASRMDSLRTPLHF. CDR3 nucleotide sequence: TGTGCCAGCAGAATGGACAGCCTCCGGACACCCCTCCACTTT.

The rearrangement joins TRBV5-1 to TRBJ2-7; D is possibly TRBD1 (6 bases). The CDR3 has 14 residues. Germline CDR1 reads SGHRS; CDR2 reads YFSETQ. V was shortened by 3 bases and J by 3 bases, with 13 bases between the two germline ends. The CDR3 nucleotides are TGCGCCAGCAGCTCTGGGACATTCCGCTACGAGCAGTACTTC. It codes for CASSSGTFRYEQYF.

The J gene is TRBJ1-2, the V gene TRBV3-1 (or the pseudogene TRBV3-2); no clear D. Germline CDR1 is LGHDT and CDR2 is YNNKEL (reference sequence). Trimming removed 4 bases from V and 3 bases from J, with 9 bases in between. The CDR3 is 13 amino acids. CDR3 coding DNA: TGTGCCAGCAGCCCGACTGCCGACTATGGCTACACCTTC. It yields the protein CASSPTADYGYTF.

This clone was observed a single time. The chain couples TRBV19 to TRBJ1-5; D gene unclear. V was cut by 8 bases and J by 1 base, with 9 bases left in between. The CDR3 consists of 13 residues. CDR1 is LNHDA and CDR2 is SQIVND in the germline V gene (reference sequence). CDR3 loop: CASGRISNQPQHF. DNA of the CDR3: TGTGCCAGTGGGAGGATCAGCAATCAGCCCCAGCATTTT. Looking up the rest from reference TRBV19 and TRBJ1-5 gives the full variable domain: DGGITQSPKYLFRKEGQNVTLSCEQNLNHDAMYWYRQDPGQGLRLIYYSQIVNDFQKGDIAEGYSVSREKKESFPLTVTSAQKNPTAFYLCASGRISNQPQHFGDGTRLSIL.

V gene TRBV5-1 combines with J gene TRBJ1-1; 9 nucleotides agree with TRBD1. The CDR3 contains 15 residues. The germline V gene has CDR1 SGHRS and CDR2 YFSETQ. V shed 4 bases and J 6 bases; nucleotides not matched to a gene: 10. DNA of the CDR3: TGCGCCAGCAGCGCCCGGGACAGGGAGGGTCCTGAAGCTTTCTTT. As protein: CASSARDREGPEAFF.

The J gene is TRBJ2-1, the V gene TRBV4-3; 9 nucleotides align to TRBD2. Germline V lookup: CDR1 LGHNA, CDR2 YSLEER. CDR3 length equals 18 residues. The ends lost 2 bases at V and 4 bases at J; junction bases unmatched: 12. The CDR3 spells CASSQTRWGTSSYNEQFF. The CDR3 DNA reads as TGCGCCAGCAGCCAAACAAGATGGGGGACTAGCAGTTACAATGAGCAGTTCTTC.

This clone was picked up a small number of times. The chain recombines TRBV6-2 or TRBV6-3 with TRBJ2-5; maybe TRBD2 (6 bases). Between the trimmed V and J ends, which lost 0 bases and 7 bases, there was a span of 18 bases. Germline CDR1 reads MNHEY; CDR2 reads SVGEGT. The CDR3 runs 16 residues. CDR3 in amino acids: CASSYSFRTGARTQYF. CDR3 in DNA: TGTGCCAGCAGTTACTCTTTTAGAACGGGAGCCCGGACCCAGTACTTC.

This chain connects TRBV5-1 to TRBJ2-1; D is uncertain. Germline CDR1 is SGHRS and CDR2 is YFSETQ. CDR3 size: 13 residues. Trimming left V 4 bases short and J 6 bases short, with 11 bases between. The CDR3 DNA reads TGCGCCAGCAGCCCCCCCCTCCGCAATGAGCAGTTCTTC. It is translated as CASSPPLRNEQFF.

The V and J genes are TRBV5-1 and TRBJ2-1; TRBD1 aligns across 7 bases. CDR3 length: 15 amino acids. Unmatched junction bases numbered 1, after V lost 1 base and J lost 0 bases. Germline V gene sequence: CDR1 SGHRS, CDR2 YFSETQ. In DNA, the CDR3 is TGCGCCAGCAGCTTGAGGGACAGCTCCTACAATGAGCAGTTCTTC. It specifies CASSLRDSSYNEQFF.

A few counts support this clone. The chain recombines TRBV7-2 with TRBJ2-7; a possible D gene is TRBD1 (6 bases). In germline, CDR1 is SGHTA, CDR2 FQGNSA. V was trimmed by 4 bases and J by 1 base, leaving 11 bases between them. CDR3 size: 14 residues. CDR3 bases: TGTGCCAGCAGCTCCGGCACAGGGTCCTACGAGCAGTACTTC. Encoded protein: CASSSGTGSYEQYF. Complete variable domain (other parts from reference TRBV7-2 and TRBJ2-7): GAGVSQSPSNKVTEKGKDVELRCDPISGHTALYWYRQSLGQGLEFLIYFQGNSAPDKSGLPSDRFSAERTGGSVSTLTIQRTQQEDSAVYLCASSSGTGSYEQYFGPGTRLTVT.

This clone has only a few counts. This chain's CDR3 is CASSQDYSSSYNSPLHF. CDR3 coding DNA: TGCGCCAGCAGCCAAGACTACAGCAGTTCCTATAATTCACCCCTCCACTTT. The chain is built from TRBV4-3 and TRBJ1-6; no clear D gene. Per the germline V gene, CDR1 is LGHNA and CDR2 is YSLEER. The CDR3 is 17 residues long. Trimming left V 0 bases short and J 1 base short, with 10 bases between.

The rearrangement uses TRBV25-1 and TRBJ2-3, with TRBD2 matching over 11 bases. The V and J ends lost 8 bases and 1 base, in that order; junction bases with no gene match: 8. Germline V gene lookup returns CDR1 MGHDK and CDR2 SYGVNS. The CDR3 loop spans 16 amino acids. CDR3 protein: CASCNGLAGRTDTQYF. The DNA for the CDR3 is TGTGCCAGCTGTAACGGACTAGCGGGTCGCACAGATACGCAGTATTTT. The full variable domain, completed using reference TRBV25-1 and TRBJ2-3, is EADIYQTPRYLVIGTGKKITLECSQTMGHDKMYWYQQDPGMELHLIHYSYGVNSTEKGDLSSESTVSRIRTEHFPLTLESARPSHTSQYLCASCNGLAGRTDTQYFGPGTRLTVL.

V is TRBV7-3 and J is TRBJ2-2, with 8 bases lining up with TRBD2. From germline, CDR1 is SGHTA and CDR2 FQGTGA. After removal of 5 bases from V and 5 bases from J, the junction contained 4 bases not matched to a gene. CDR3 size: 14 residues. The CDR3 DNA is TGTGCCAGCAGCGCCGCGGGAGGTACCGGGGAGCTGTTTTTT. It encodes CASSAAGGTGELFF.

Comment on this clone: One junction end does not reproduce the germline sequence, and a read error may be involved. J is TRBJ2-2 and V is TRBV6-1, with a tentative D call TRBD2 (6 bases). The CDR3 totals 16 residues. The V gene's germline CDR1 is MNHNS and CDR2 SASEGT. Written as DNA, the CDR3 is TGTGCCAGCAGGGAAGACACTAGCCGAAACACCGGGGAGCTGTTTTTT. Its translation is CASREDTSRNTGELFF.

The chain employs TRBV5-5 and TRBJ2-7; a weak D match, TRBD2 (6 bases). Trimming took off 3 bases at V and 0 bases at J, with 16 bases between the two ends. Germline V lookup: CDR1 SGHKS, CDR2 YYEKEE (reference sequence). The CDR3 extends over 16 amino acids. This chain's CDR3 is CASSSSGTLSSYEQYF. The DNA of the CDR3 is TGTGCCAGCAGCTCCTCCGGGACTCTTAGCTCCTACGAGCAGTACTTC.

The genes are TRBV28 and TRBJ2-1; no reliable D call. The ends were cut back, 7 bases at V and 0 bases at J, with 13 bases in the middle. CDR1 and CDR2 from the germline V gene are MDHEN and SYDVKM. CDR3 length equals 15 residues. The CDR3 region has the DNA TGTGCCAGCACCCAGGTCGACATCTCCTACAATGAGCAGTTCTTC. Its protein product is CASTQVDISYNEQFF.

The sample holds a few counts of this clone. The gene calls are TRBV7-2 and TRBJ2-3; 7 bases line up with TRBD2. This CDR3 contains 16 residues. Germline loops: CDR1 SGHTA, CDR2 FQGNSA. With 5 bases clipped from V and 3 bases from J, the junction kept 11 bases outside the gene matches. The CDR3 is CASSPLAGVRTDTQYF. The CDR3 region has the DNA TGTGCCAGCAGCCCTCTTGCGGGAGTACGAACAGATACGCAGTATTTT.

This clone was counted only a few times. The rearrangement joins TRBV18 to TRBJ1-1; 12 bases map to TRBD1. The CDR3 is made up of 16 amino acids. After removal of 0 bases from V and 10 bases from J, the junction contained 9 bases not matched to a gene. Germline V gene lookup returns CDR1 KGHSH and CDR2 LQKENI. CDR3 residues: CASSPPGTGGIRGAFF. The CDR3 DNA sequence: TGTGCCAGCTCACCACCTGGGACAGGGGGCATTCGGGGAGCTTTCTTT. Complete variable domain (other parts from reference TRBV18 and TRBJ1-1): NAGVMQNPRHLVRRRGQEARLRCSPMKGHSHVYWYRQLPEEGLKFMVYLQKENIIDESGMPKERFSAEFPKEGPSILRIQQVVRGDSAAYFCASSPPGTGGIRGAFFGQGTRLTVV.